The sequence of this T cell receptor beta chain was determined in a study (dated by TCRdb to between 2014 and 2016). Notes on the research overall: The study tested whether tumor-infiltrating Tregs in breast cancer are recruited from blood Tregs or converted in situ from other CD4+ T cell subsets. Beyond this particular receptor, the publication reports: The larger-cohort validation was restricted to a single TCR beta V-J rearrangement rather than whole repertoires. In terms of TCR gene usage, tumor memory CD4+ T cells clustered together with blood and lymph node memory CD4+ cells, as well as with lymph node naive CD4+ cells. The TCR alpha and beta sequences of tumor-infiltrating Tregs showed the greatest overlap with tumor naive CD4+ T cells, followed by blood naive CD4+ T cells.

This clonotype was seen a handful of times. Its antigen remains unidentified. Base qualities are not recorded, but no much larger clone differs from it by a single base. Full-length TCR variable regions were amplified by 5' RACE PCR with constant-region reverse primers, and semi-nested PCR with Nested Universal Primer A was subsequently performed. The ReliaPrep RNA Cell Miniprep System was used to extract total RNA, which was then reverse transcribed into 5'RACE-ready cDNA with the SMARTer RACE 5'/3' Kit. Multiplex adaptors were used to barcode the full-length TCR alpha and beta libraries, which were then sequenced on an Illumina MiSeq. In the authors' own workflow: For each of nine subset-tissue groups, sequencing data from the five patients were combined, and the groups were compared by unsupervised clustering of TCR gene usage. The Morisita-Horn index was used to calculate repertoire similarity, with shared sequences weighted by how much each contributed to each repertoire. Clones were called with MiXCR by TCRdb after fastp trimmed the public reads at Q25, and only in-frame beta chains were retained. Here each entry gathers all rows of one CDR3 protein and keeps the most common genes and DNA. The V and J calls here are based on TCRdb, not the publication. This sample has 30,000 or so distinct CDR3 sequences in its table, and approximately 30% of those were observed once. The ten biggest clones cover approximately 2.4% of the sample.

Cells that were CD4+CD25+CD127-/low were the ones isolated as Tregs. Tregs, naive and memory CD4+ T cells from tumor, blood and ipsilateral draining lymph nodes of five or six breast cancer patients underwent full-length TCR alpha and beta sequencing. Tumor tissue, along with lymph nodes from ipsilateral axillary dissection, was perfused with PBS, minced, and then digested using collagenase I and hyaluronidase. Sorted cell populations were confirmed by FACS to exceed 90% purity. Trimming removed 0 bases from V and 4 bases from J, leaving 10 bases between the germline ends. Looking up the germline V gene (reference sequence) yields CDR1 DFQATT and CDR2 SNEGSKA. There are 13 amino acids in the CDR3, from cysteine to phenylalanine inclusive. The entry retains the CDR3 DNA only, 39 bases that are in frame from base 1.

The TCR was taken from a female donor with breast cancer. Recombination linked TRBV20-1 to TRBJ2-7; the D gene cannot be resolved reliably. The sample consisted of tumor-infiltrating Tregs sorted from the breast tumor. The DNA sequence follows: TGCAGTGCTAGAGATGGGCCAGGTTACGAGCAGTACTTC. This translates into CSARDGPGYEQYF.